The 10 T cell receptor beta chains below were found in one sample sequenced in a study of cytomegalovirus exposure and HLA in healthy donors. The study ran its PCR with 60 Vbeta and 13 Jbeta primers. Data came from immunoSEQ multiplex PCR; TCRdb stores just in-frame clones and leaves some out. The sample includes around 100,000 clones, 55% to 65% of them seen just once. The sequencing input was PBMCs. The source of these receptors is a woman aged 25 to 39 in good health and CMV-seronegative.

V and J are TRBV7-9 and TRBJ1-6, with 10 positions matching TRBD1. Germline CDR1 and CDR2: SEHNR and FQNEAQ (reference sequence). The CDR3 has 19 amino acids. J lost 0 bases, V lost 4 bases, and 9 bases had no gene match. The CDR3 coding sequence is TGTGCCAGCAGCTCACCCGGGACAGGGGCTAGCTCCTATAATTCACCCCTCCACTTT. It is translated as CASSSPGTGASSYNSPLHF.

This clone was picked up a small number of times. The chain carries TRBV7-2 and TRBJ2-5; possible D gene TRBD2, 5 bases. V lost 4 bases to trimming and J lost 5 bases, with 17 bases between them. Germline-derived CDR1 and CDR2 are SGHTA and FQGNSA. The length of the CDR3 is 15 residues. CDR3 sequence: CASSSQTGLAETQYF. CDR3 sequence (DNA): TGTGCCAGCAGCTCTCAGACTGGGCTAGCTGAGACCCAGTACTTC.

The chain links TRBV30 to TRBJ2-1, with TRBD2 as a possible D gene (6 bases). The CDR3 runs 15 residues. The germline V gene encodes CDR1 GTSNPN and CDR2 SVGIG (reference sequence). With 0 bases removed from V and 13 bases from J, the gap between germline ends came to 22 bases. The CDR3 spells CAWSVDAGPQNTQFF. The DNA for the CDR3 is TGTGCCTGGAGTGTTGATGCGGGGCCCCAGAATACTCAGTTCTTC.

The chain carries TRBV9 and TRBJ2-1, with 7 bases matching TRBD2. Per the germline V gene, CDR1 is SGDLS and CDR2 is YYNGEE. The V gene end was trimmed by 1 base and the J gene end by 10 bases; junction bases not matched to a gene: 17. The CDR3 spans 17 residues. The CDR3 protein is CASSVLPLAEKPGEQFF. In DNA, the CDR3 is TGTGCCAGCAGCGTATTACCGCTAGCGGAAAAGCCCGGGGAGCAGTTCTTC.

This clone was detected a few times. The chain couples TRBV6-5 to TRBJ1-4; 9 bases are a match to TRBD1. Germline CDR1 MNHEY, CDR2 SVGAGI. Trimming took 8 bases from V and 7 from J; bases not matched to a gene: 5. CDR3 length equals 13 residues. DNA of the CDR3: TGTGCCAGCGGCCGGGACAGGGTTGAAAAACTGTTTTTT. Amino acid sequence: CASGRDRVEKLFF.

The V gene is TRBV28, the J gene TRBJ1-1; D unresolved. The V and J ends lost 8 bases and 2 bases respectively, with 9 bases between them. This CDR3 is built from 12 residues. Per the germline V gene, CDR1 is MDHEN and CDR2 is SYDVKM. The CDR3 region has the DNA TGTGCCAGCCAGTTACCCAACACTGAAGCTTTCTTT. Its protein product is CASQLPNTEAFF.

This clone has just a few counts. The chain is built from TRBV6-5 and TRBJ2-7, with TRBD2 matching over 16 bases. Germline assignment: CDR1 MNHEY and CDR2 SVGAGI. The CDR3 loop spans 15 amino acids. Trimming at V came to 9 bases and at J to 2 bases, leaving 4 bases not matched to a gene. The CDR3 loop reads CARGLAGGPTYEQYF. CDR3 DNA: TGTGCCAGGGGACTAGCGGGAGGGCCCACCTACGAGCAGTACTTC.

The V and J genes are TRBV21-1 and TRBJ2-6; TRBD2 is taken as the D call from the table, unchecked against the DNA. TRBV21-1 is shown as a pseudogene. The CDR3 runs to 19 residues. CDR3 DNA: TGTGCCAGCAGCAACCACCTTCGGGGGGGAAACTCTGGGGCCAACGTCCTGACTTTC. This codes for CASSNHLRGGNSGANVLTF.

This chain joins TRBV30 and TRBJ2-3; D is ambiguous. Per germline, CDR1 GTSNPN and CDR2 SVGIG (reference sequence). This CDR3 has 13 residues. Trimming pared 2 bases from V and 5 bases from J, leaving 11 bases between. The CDR3 reads CAWSHFGGDTQYF. CDR3 bases: TGTGCCTGGAGTCATTTTGGCGGAGATACGCAGTATTTT.

This clone was detected a few times. The gene calls are TRBV7-2 and TRBJ2-3; 7 nucleotides line up with TRBD1. Germline CDR1 reads SGHTA; CDR2 reads FQGNSA. The ends lost 2 bases at V and 0 bases at J; junction bases unmatched: 5. The CDR3 has 16 residues. The CDR3 reads CASSLIQTGSTDTQYF. For the CDR3, the DNA is TGTGCCAGCAGCTTAATACAGACAGGGAGCACAGATACGCAGTATTTT.